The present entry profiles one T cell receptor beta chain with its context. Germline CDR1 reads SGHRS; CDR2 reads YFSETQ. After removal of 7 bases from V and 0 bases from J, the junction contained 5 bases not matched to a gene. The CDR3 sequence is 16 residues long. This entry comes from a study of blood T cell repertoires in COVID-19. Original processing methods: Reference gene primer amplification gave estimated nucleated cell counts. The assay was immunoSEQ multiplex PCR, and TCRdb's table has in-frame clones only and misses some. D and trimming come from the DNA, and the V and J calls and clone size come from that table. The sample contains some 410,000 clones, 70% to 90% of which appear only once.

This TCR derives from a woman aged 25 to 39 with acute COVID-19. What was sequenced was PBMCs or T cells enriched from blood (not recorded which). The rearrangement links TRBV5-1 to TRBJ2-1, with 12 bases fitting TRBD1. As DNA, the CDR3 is TGCGCCAGCGCGGGACAGGGGGCTCTCTCCTACAATGAGCAGTTCTTC. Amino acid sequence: CASAGQGALSYNEQFF.